The rows below give T cell receptor beta chains drawn from one sample of a study of T cell changes during pregnancy in multiple sclerosis. Sequencing used immunoSEQ multiplex PCR; TCRdb keeps in-frame clones, though not all of them. Of about 83,000 clones listed, about 90% are singletons. The sequencing here drew on PBMCs, taken in the first trimester of pregnancy. Receptors were obtained from a female donor in good health, serving as a control in a pregnancy study. Some clones in this sample may be carry-over from other donors' samples. CDR3s leave out the opening cysteine and the closing phenylalanine or tryptophan. The order of the fields is V gene, J gene, CDR3 protein.

>TRBV2|TRBJ2-5
ASSLLAGQETQY
>TRBV4-1|TRBJ1-2
ASSQDVSNRVYGYT
>TRBV6-4|TRBJ2-1
ASSAVSGTGVNEQF
>TRBV6-6|TRBJ2-1
ASSPGQVSYNEQF
>TRBV5-4|TRBJ1-6
ASSLAGSSSYNSPLH
>TRBV29-1|TRBJ2-1
SGGGSEQF
>TRBV27|TRBJ2-7
ASSLRAGSFYEQY
>TRBV18|TRBJ2-3
ASSSNTDTQY
>TRBV29-1|TRBJ2-3
SVDDEREPYTQY
>TRBV7-2|TRBJ2-1
ASSLGLAGNEQF
>TRBV7-9|TRBJ2-3
ASRTSGRRGDTQY
>TRBV28|TRBJ2-5
ASSFSGVETQY
>TRBV7-8|TRBJ2-7
ASSRQEGSSYEQY